This T cell receptor (beta chain) was sequenced in a study of PD-L1 blockade in urothelial cancer. Study summary: Of prior chemotherapy regimens, patients had received between 0 and 3. At 3 weeks (second dose) and 6 weeks after starting treatment, blood was analyzed. Study outcomes and limitations: When pretreatment blood TCR clonality was below the median, it predicted better survival.

The junction had 5 bases not matched to a gene; V was cut back by 5 bases and J by 7 bases. The CDR3 is made up of 14 amino acids. Germline assignment: CDR1 MNHNS and CDR2 SASEGT. Comments on this clone: Its specificity is unknown.

The templates were synthetic TCR analogs, and they were spiked into each PCR. TCRdb's table, derived via immunoSEQ multiplex PCR, lists solely in-frame clones and lacks some. The data hold under 45,000 clones, with 82% observed a single time. This specimen was PBMCs, taken around atezolizumab (anti-PD-L1) treatment. The chain is built from TRBV6-1 and TRBJ1-4, with 9 bases fitting TRBD1. The TCR was taken from a man between 60 and 75 years old with urothelial cancer. The CDR3 region has the DNA TGTGCCAGCAGTACAGGGGGCGGAGGTGAAAAACTGTTTTTT. It specifies CASSTGGGGEKLFF.